This is a list of T cell receptor beta chains from one sample in a study of metastatic and nonmetastatic thyroid tumors. TCRdb re-analyzed the PCR reads through MiXCR. The sample shows over 8,500 clones, more than 10% of them seen only once. The sample taken for sequencing was blood. The receptors originated from a female donor with papillary thyroid cancer or a benign thyroid nodule (not recorded which). Some clones in this sample may be carry-over from other donors' samples. The CDR3 runs from the conserved cysteine through the conserved F or W. Fields, in order: clone size, J gene, D gene, V gene, CDR3 DNA, CDR3 protein. D genes are given only for firm matches. Clone size is shown for a subset of rows, as once, few, many or a class of expanded clone.

many | TRBJ1-6 | . | TRBV5-6 | TGTGCCAGCAGGGGGGTCGGTTCACCCCTCCACTTT | CASRGVGSPLHF
many | TRBJ2-5 | TRBD2 | TRBV4-1 | TGCGCCAGCAGCCAAGTCCTAGCGGGGGGAAGGGAGACCCAGTACTTC | CASSQVLAGGRETQYF
many | TRBJ2-5 | TRBD2 | TRBV25-1 | TGTGCCAGCAGTGACCCGGGACTAGGGGGGGAGACCCAGTACTTC | CASSDPGLGGETQYF
many | TRBJ2-5 | . | TRBV5-5 | TGTGCCAGCAGCTTGGACCCAGTTGAGACCCAGTACTTC | CASSLDPVETQYF
. | TRBJ2-1 | . | TRBV7-8 | TGTGCCAGCAGCTTAGGAGGGGAGCACAATGAGCAGTTCTTC | CASSLGGEHNEQFF
many | TRBJ2-3 | . | TRBV30 | TGTGCCTGGAGTGGGACACTAGCTAGCACAGATACGCAGTATTTT | CAWSGTLASTDTQYF
medium-sized | TRBJ2-7 | TRBD2 | TRBV5-1 | TGCGCCAGCAGCTTGGGGCCTAGCGGGGGGGCCTCCTACGAGCAGTACTTC | CASSLGPSGGASYEQYF
. | TRBJ1-1 | . | TRBV7-6 | TGTGCCAGCAGCTATAACATGTGTGAAGCTTTCTTT | CASSYNMCEAFF
. | TRBJ1-3 | . | TRBV12-5 | TGTGCTAGTGGTTTGGGGCTCTCTGGAAACACCATATATTTT | CASGLGLSGNTIYF
many | TRBJ1-2 | TRBD1 | TRBV20-1 | TGCAGTGCCGATACAGGGGGGGGTGGCTACACCTTC | CSADTGGGGYTF
medium-sized | TRBJ1-2 | . | TRBV6-1 | TGTGCCAGCAGTCAGACGGATTTCAATGGCTACACCTTC | CASSQTDFNGYTF
large | TRBJ1-5 | . | TRBV6-1 | TGTGCCAGCAGTGAATCGGGGGCTGAAATGCGTCAGCCCCAGCATTTT | CASSESGAEMRQPQHF
medium-sized | TRBJ1-1 | . | TRBV20-1 | TGCAGTGCTAGAGAGGGGGGGGTCGGCACTGAAGCTTTCTTT | CSAREGGVGTEAFF
medium-sized | TRBJ2-7 | TRBD2 | TRBV7-9 | TGTGCCAGCAGCTTCGGACTAGAGGGTTACGAGCAGTACTTC | CASSFGLEGYEQYF
many | TRBJ1-5 | . | TRBV7-2 | TGTGCCAGCAGCTTTGGCGGGCGTGATCAGCCCCAGCATTTT | CASSFGGRDQPQHF
medium-sized | TRBJ1-2 | TRBD1 | TRBV5-1 | TGCGCCAGCAGCACGATCGGGACAGGGGCTAACTATGGCTACACCTTC | CASSTIGTGANYGYTF
many | TRBJ2-1 | . | TRBV7-3 | TGTGCCAGCAGCTTTAGGCAGGGGTTAAGAAATGAGCAGTTCTTC | CASSFRQGLRNEQFF
medium-sized | TRBJ1-2 | . | TRBV24-1 | TGTGCCACCAGTGAGGGGCCGAGCTACACCTTC | CATSEGPSYTF
many | TRBJ2-7 | TRBD2 | TRBV19 | TGTGCCAGTAGTAACCCGATGGGACTAGCGGGGGCCCATGGCTCCTACGAGCAGTACTTC | CASSNPMGLAGAHGSYEQYF
many | TRBJ1-5 | . | TRBV20-1 | TGCAGTGCTAATCGGCATCCCAATCAGCCCCAGCATTTT | CSANRHPNQPQHF
many | TRBJ1-1 | . | TRBV5-1 | TGCGCCAGCAGCAATGAAGTGGGTAACACTGAAGCTTTCTTT | CASSNEVGNTEAFF
few | TRBJ2-5 | TRBD1 | TRBV7-6 | TGTGCCAGCAGTGGACAGGGAGGATTGGAGACCCAGTACTTC | CASSGQGGLETQYF
many | TRBJ1-2 | . | TRBV9 | TGTGCCAGCAGCGTAGGCAGGGGTGATGGCTACACCTTC | CASSVGRGDGYTF
medium-sized | TRBJ2-7 | TRBD2 | TRBV6-1 | TGTGCCAGCAGTTCCCCTAGCGGGAGCCGGCCCTACGAGCAGTACTTC | CASSSPSGSRPYEQYF
many | TRBJ1-5 | . | TRBV5-8 | TGTGCCAGCAGCTTGGGGACGCACAGCAATCAGCCCCAGCATTTT | CASSLGTHSNQPQHF
many | TRBJ2-7 | . | TRBV5-1 | TGCGCCAGCAGCTTGATAGGGGGGCGAGACGAGCAGTACTTC | CASSLIGGRDEQYF
many | TRBJ1-4 | . | TRBV7-9 | TGTGCCAGCAGCTTACCGGGTGAAAAACTGTTTTTT | CASSLPGEKLFF
. | TRBJ2-3 | . | TRBV9 | TGTGCCAGCAGCCCTAGTGGACTATCGGGAGTTCAAGATACGCAGTATTTT | CASSPSGLSGVQDTQYF
few | TRBJ2-7 | . | TRBV12-3/TRBV12-4 | TGTGCCAGCAGTCGGACAGTCAACTACGAGCAGTACTTC | CASSRTVNYEQYF
many | TRBJ2-7 | TRBD2 | TRBV7-9 | TGTGCCAGCAGCTTACGGGGACTAGCGGAAAACGAGCAGTACTTC | CASSLRGLAENEQYF
many | TRBJ2-5 | TRBD2 | TRBV3-1 | TGTGCCAGCGGAGTGCTAGCGGGGTTGGAGACCCAGTACTTC | CASGVLAGLETQYF
many | TRBJ2-3 | . | TRBV7-9 | TGTGCCAGCATTCCAGCAGGCAGGACCATGAACACAGATACGCAGTATTTT | CASIPAGRTMNTDTQYF
medium-sized | TRBJ2-3 | TRBD2 | TRBV7-2 | TGTGCCAGCAGCCTGACTAGCGGGAGGGTCCCACGGGATACGCAGTATTTT | CASSLTSGRVPRDTQYF
many | TRBJ2-2 | TRBD2 | TRBV6-1 | TGTGCCAGCAGAGAAGCGGGGGGGCTCACCGGGGAGCTGTTTTTT | CASREAGGLTGELFF
medium-sized | TRBJ1-1 | TRBD1 | TRBV25-1 | TGTGCCAGCAGTGAATTGGGGACAGGGGGGATTGAAGCTTTCTTT | CASSELGTGGIEAFF
. | TRBJ1-3 | . | TRBV11-3 | TGTGCCAGCAGCCGGGGGCTCCGCTCTGGAAACACCATATATTTT | CASSRGLRSGNTIYF
medium-sized | TRBJ1-2 | . | TRBV6-1 | TGTGCCAGCGTCCCGATGCGACAGAGCTTTGGCTACACCTTC | CASVPMRQSFGYTF
medium-sized | TRBJ2-1 | TRBD2 | TRBV7-8 | TGTGCCAGCAGCTTATACTCTCCGGGACTAGCGGGAGTAAACAATGAGCAGTTCTTC | CASSLYSPGLAGVNNEQFF
many | TRBJ2-3 | . | TRBV19 | TGTGCCAGTAGTATGGGACGAGGCGGAGATACGCAGTATTTT | CASSMGRGGDTQYF
many | TRBJ2-2 | . | TRBV5-1 | TGCGCCAGCAGCTTACCAGACACCGGGGAGCTGTTTTTT | CASSLPDTGELFF
many | TRBJ2-1 | TRBD2 | TRBV5-6 | TGTGCCAGCAGCTTGTCTTCTAGCGGCCACAATGAGCAGTTCTTC | CASSLSSSGHNEQFF
many | TRBJ2-2 | . | TRBV7-8 | TGTGCCAGCAGCCCCCGCCAAGCGCAGAACACCGGGGAGCTGTTTTTT | CASSPRQAQNTGELFF
medium-sized | TRBJ2-1 | . | TRBV12-3/TRBV12-4 | TGTGCCAGCTGGGTGGGGGACCTTGGGGACAATGAGCAGTTCTTC | CASWVGDLGDNEQFF
many | TRBJ2-2 | . | TRBV5-6 | TGTGCCAGCAGCGTCAACACCCAGGGAATCGGGGAGCTGTTTTTT | CASSVNTQGIGELFF
medium-sized | TRBJ2-2 | . | TRBV18 | TGTGCCAGCTTCACAAGGGGGAAGCCCGGGGAGCTGTTTTTT | CASFTRGKPGELFF
medium-sized | TRBJ2-7 | . | TRBV28 | TGTGCCAGCAGGCTCGGGACGAGGGAGCAGTACTTC | CASRLGTREQYF
many | TRBJ2-5 | TRBD1 | TRBV5-6 | TGTGCCAGCAGCTTGGTGGGACAGTCGTACCAAGAGACCCAGTACTTC | CASSLVGQSYQETQYF
medium-sized | TRBJ1-2 | TRBD1 | TRBV27 | TGTGCCAGCAGTTTAAGGGCAGGGGGCGCCGACTATGGCTACACCTTC | CASSLRAGGADYGYTF
many | TRBJ2-3 | . | TRBV11-2 | TGTGCCAGCAGCTTTAGACCCGACACAGATACGCAGTATTTT | CASSFRPDTDTQYF
medium-sized | TRBJ2-7 | . | TRBV3-1 | TGTGCCAGCAGCCAAGACAACTCCTACGAGCAGTACTTC | CASSQDNSYEQYF
medium-sized | TRBJ2-1 | . | TRBV6-1 | TGTGCCAGCAGGATCGGACAAGACAATGAGCAGTTCTTC | CASRIGQDNEQFF
many | TRBJ1-2 | . | TRBV2 | TGTGCCAGCAGTGGGAAGGTCGTCTATGGCTACACCTTC | CASSGKVVYGYTF
medium-sized | TRBJ2-2 | . | TRBV27 | TGTGCCAGCAGGATAGGAGGGGTGGGCGGGGAGCTGTTTTTT | CASRIGGVGGELFF
. | TRBJ2-1 | TRBD2 | TRBV2 | TGTGCCAGCAGGACTAGCGGCGACAATGAGCAGTTCTTC | CASRTSGDNEQFF
many | TRBJ2-3 | . | TRBV5-1 | TGCGCCAGCTCCTTCGAGGAGCGCTTCACAGATACGCAGTATTTT | CASSFEERFTDTQYF
many | TRBJ2-1 | . | TRBV4-1 | TGCGCCAGCAGCCTGGGTGGATACAATGAGCAGTTCTTC | CASSLGGYNEQFF
many | TRBJ2-2 | . | TRBV24-1 | TGTGCCACCAGTGATGGGTCTTATTCCGCGAACACCGGGGAGCTGTTTTTT | CATSDGSYSANTGELFF
medium-sized | TRBJ2-3 | . | TRBV12-3/TRBV12-4 | TGTGCCAGCAGTGAGCTTGGGGGGAGCACAGATACGCAGTATTTT | CASSELGGSTDTQYF
many | TRBJ1-5 | TRBD1 | TRBV9 | TGTGCCAGCAGCGCGGGACAGGGAGGATATCAGCCCCAGCATTTT | CASSAGQGGYQPQHF
many | TRBJ2-7 | TRBD2 | TRBV5-6 | TGTGCCAGCAGCCAGGGGTATAGCGGGAGGGCCTACGAGCAGTACTTC | CASSQGYSGRAYEQYF